This is a list of T cell receptor beta chains from one sample in a study of graft-versus-host responses after intestinal transplantation. Their antigens remain unidentified. Sequenced by immunoSEQ multiplex PCR; TCRdb stores in-frame clones only, minus some. The sample includes tens of thousands of clones, around 90% of them seen just once. Sample: unstimulated CD8+ T cells sorted from spleen or lymph node cells, taken before transplant. The receptors come from a human donor who was the organ donor for an intestinal transplant. The CDR3 runs from the conserved cysteine through the conserved F or W. Each record gives: clone size, D gene, V gene, J gene, CDR3 DNA, CDR3 protein. The D gene is left open where the match is weak. Where a row states a size, it is once, few, many or the class of an expanded clone; other rows omit it.

clone size: .
D gene: .
V gene: TRBV19
J gene: TRBJ1-1
CDR3 DNA: TGTGCCAGTAGTAGCGGACACGGAGACACTGAAGCTTTCTTT
CDR3 protein: CASSSGHGDTEAFF

clone size: .
D gene: .
V gene: TRBV15
J gene: TRBJ1-5
CDR3 DNA: TGTGCCACCAGCTCATCCCGACAGGAAAATCAGCCCCAGCATTTT
CDR3 protein: CATSSSRQENQPQHF

clone size: .
D gene: .
V gene: TRBV9
J gene: TRBJ2-1
CDR3 DNA: TGTGCCAGCAGCGAACAGGGGGGGCGGGGCAATGAGCAGTTCTTC
CDR3 protein: CASSEQGGRGNEQFF

clone size: .
D gene: TRBD1
V gene: TRBV15
J gene: TRBJ1-4
CDR3 DNA: TGTGCCACCAGCAGAGGACGGACAGGGAATGAAAAACTGTTTTTT
CDR3 protein: CATSRGRTGNEKLFF

clone size: .
D gene: .
V gene: TRBV6-1
J gene: TRBJ1-3
CDR3 DNA: TGTGCCAGCAGTGAAGCCACGGGAGGAAACACCATATATTTT
CDR3 protein: CASSEATGGNTIYF

clone size: few
D gene: TRBD2
V gene: TRBV4-3
J gene: TRBJ2-1
CDR3 DNA: TGCGCCAGCAGCCTCGACCCCGGGACTAGCGGAGCGGGTGAGCAGTTCTTC
CDR3 protein: CASSLDPGTSGAGEQFF

clone size: once
D gene: .
V gene: TRBV18
J gene: TRBJ2-5
CDR3 DNA: TGTGCCAGCTCACCGAGAGAGACCCAGTACTTC
CDR3 protein: CASSPRETQYF

clone size: .
D gene: TRBD1
V gene: TRBV6-5
J gene: TRBJ1-1
CDR3 DNA: TGTGCCAGCAGTTTCGAACTGCAGGGGGCCGGCACTGAAGCTTTCTTT
CDR3 protein: CASSFELQGAGTEAFF

clone size: .
D gene: TRBD1
V gene: TRBV7-4
J gene: TRBJ1-1
CDR3 DNA: TGTGCCAGCAGCTCACTCAGCGACAGGGGATTAAACACTGAAGCTTTCTTT
CDR3 protein: CASSSLSDRGLNTEAFF

clone size: .
D gene: TRBD1
V gene: TRBV9
J gene: TRBJ2-3
CDR3 DNA: TGTGCCAGCAGCGACGGACAGGGAAGCACAGATACGCAGTATTTT
CDR3 protein: CASSDGQGSTDTQYF

clone size: .
D gene: .
V gene: TRBV5-1
J gene: TRBJ1-3
CDR3 DNA: TGCGCCAGCAGCTTGGGACAGCACGGAAACACCATATATTTT
CDR3 protein: CASSLGQHGNTIYF

clone size: once
D gene: TRBD2
V gene: TRBV9
J gene: TRBJ2-1
CDR3 DNA: TGTGCCAGCAGCGTAAGCGGGGGGGAGGAGAATGAGCAGTTCTTC
CDR3 protein: CASSVSGGEENEQFF

clone size: .
D gene: .
V gene: TRBV4-1
J gene: TRBJ1-6
CDR3 DNA: TGCGCCAGCAGCCAATCCCTTTACGATACCGACAGCGTTAATTCACCCCTCCACTTT
CDR3 protein: CASSQSLYDTDSVNSPLHF

clone size: .
D gene: .
V gene: TRBV6-6
J gene: TRBJ1-1
CDR3 DNA: TGTGCCAGCACAAACAGGGCGGCTTTCTTT
CDR3 protein: CASTNRAAFF

clone size: .
D gene: TRBD1
V gene: TRBV6-5
J gene: TRBJ1-2
CDR3 DNA: TGTGCCAGCAGAAAGGACAGGGGGAAAAACTATGGCTACACCTTC
CDR3 protein: CASRKDRGKNYGYTF

clone size: .
D gene: .
V gene: TRBV10-1
J gene: TRBJ1-2
CDR3 DNA: TGCGCCAGCAGTGAGAGGAGCTCTGGTGGCTACACCTTC
CDR3 protein: CASSERSSGGYTF

clone size: .
D gene: TRBD1
V gene: TRBV5-6
J gene: TRBJ2-3
CDR3 DNA: TGTGCCAGCGCACGGTCAGGGGGACAGAGCACAGATACGCAGTATTTT
CDR3 protein: CASARSGGQSTDTQYF

clone size: .
D gene: .
V gene: TRBV9
J gene: TRBJ1-2
CDR3 DNA: TGTGCCAGCAGCCCCTCCACCGGGACACTCTATGGCTACACCTTC
CDR3 protein: CASSPSTGTLYGYTF

clone size: .
D gene: TRBD1
V gene: TRBV5-1
J gene: TRBJ2-2
CDR3 DNA: TGCGCCAGCAGTCTTACTCCCGGGACAGGCACCGGGGAGCTGTTTTTT
CDR3 protein: CASSLTPGTGTGELFF

clone size: .
D gene: .
V gene: TRBV10-3
J gene: TRBJ1-1
CDR3 DNA: TGTGCCATCAGTGACGTTATGAACACTGAAGCTTTCTTT
CDR3 protein: CAISDVMNTEAFF

clone size: once
D gene: .
V gene: TRBV27
J gene: TRBJ1-1
CDR3 DNA: TGTGCCAGCAGTATCCTCACAGGGATCGGGAACACTGAAGCTTTCTTT
CDR3 protein: CASSILTGIGNTEAFF

clone size: .
D gene: TRBD2
V gene: TRBV7-8
J gene: TRBJ2-3
CDR3 DNA: TGTGCCAGCACCGAAGGTTATGGGGAGGGGACAGATACGCAGTATTTT
CDR3 protein: CASTEGYGEGTDTQYF

clone size: once
D gene: .
V gene: TRBV10-2
J gene: TRBJ2-1
CDR3 DNA: TGCGCCAGAGGAACAGGGAGCTCCTACAATGAGCAGTTCTTC
CDR3 protein: CARGTGSSYNEQFF

clone size: few
D gene: TRBD2
V gene: TRBV19
J gene: TRBJ2-3
CDR3 DNA: TGTGCCAGTAGTATTTTGGCTAGCGGAAACACAGATACGCAGTATTTT
CDR3 protein: CASSILASGNTDTQYF

clone size: few
D gene: TRBD1
V gene: TRBV6-4
J gene: TRBJ2-6
CDR3 DNA: TGTGCCAGCAGTGGGACAGGGGGCTCTGGGGCCAACGTCCTGACTTTC
CDR3 protein: CASSGTGGSGANVLTF

clone size: .
D gene: .
V gene: TRBV6-1
J gene: TRBJ2-3
CDR3 DNA: TGTGCCAGCAGAAAAGGGGTGGGTGGGACAGATACGCAGTATTTT
CDR3 protein: CASRKGVGGTDTQYF

clone size: once
D gene: TRBD1
V gene: TRBV27
J gene: TRBJ2-3
CDR3 DNA: TGTGCCAGCAGTCCACGACAGGGTGCGGAGTCAGATACGCAGTATTTT
CDR3 protein: CASSPRQGAESDTQYF

clone size: .
D gene: .
V gene: TRBV4-3
J gene: TRBJ2-4
CDR3 DNA: TGCGCCAGCAGCCAAGACTCGACAGGCCCAGCCAAAAACATTCAGTACTTC
CDR3 protein: CASSQDSTGPAKNIQYF

clone size: .
D gene: .
V gene: TRBV9
J gene: TRBJ2-6
CDR3 DNA: TGTGCCAGCAGCGGGAGGAGCGTGACTGGGGCCAACGTCCTGACTTTC
CDR3 protein: CASSGRSVTGANVLTF

clone size: .
D gene: .
V gene: TRBV11-2
J gene: TRBJ1-2
CDR3 DNA: TGTGCCAGCAGCTTTGGGCAGGACTATGGCTACACCTTC
CDR3 protein: CASSFGQDYGYTF

clone size: .
D gene: TRBD1
V gene: TRBV27
J gene: TRBJ2-2
CDR3 DNA: TGTGCCAGCAGTAAATTTGACAGGGTTCAAACCGGGGAGCTGTTTTTT
CDR3 protein: CASSKFDRVQTGELFF

clone size: .
D gene: .
V gene: TRBV6-1
J gene: TRBJ2-5
CDR3 DNA: TGTGCCAGCAGTGATCTGGGTCACGGGGAGACCCAGTACTTC
CDR3 protein: CASSDLGHGETQYF

clone size: .
D gene: TRBD1
V gene: TRBV15
J gene: TRBJ1-2
CDR3 DNA: TGTGCCACCAGCCGGGACAGGGTAGGGAGTTCGGTAGATGGCTACACCTTC
CDR3 protein: CATSRDRVGSSVDGYTF

clone size: .
D gene: TRBD1
V gene: TRBV6-1
J gene: TRBJ1-1
CDR3 DNA: TGTGCCAGCAGATGGACAGGGGGTTCACGCACTGAAGCTTTCTTT
CDR3 protein: CASRWTGGSRTEAFF

clone size: .
D gene: TRBD1
V gene: TRBV5-6
J gene: TRBJ1-6
CDR3 DNA: TGTGCCAGCAGCCTGACCCCCCGGGACAGAATTTCACCCCTCCACTTT
CDR3 protein: CASSLTPRDRISPLHF

clone size: .
D gene: TRBD1
V gene: TRBV4-1
J gene: TRBJ1-2
CDR3 DNA: TGCGCCAGCAGCCATAGTCCCGGGACAGGGAACTATGGCTACACCTTC
CDR3 protein: CASSHSPGTGNYGYTF

clone size: .
D gene: TRBD1
V gene: TRBV5-8
J gene: TRBJ2-1
CDR3 DNA: TGTGCCAGCAGCTTGGGGGGACAGGCGTACAATGAGCAGTTCTTC
CDR3 protein: CASSLGGQAYNEQFF

clone size: .
D gene: .
V gene: TRBV28
J gene: TRBJ2-6
CDR3 DNA: TGTGCCAGCAGTTTCGAGGGACAAGAACGCTCTGGGGCCAACGTCCTGACTTTC
CDR3 protein: CASSFEGQERSGANVLTF

clone size: .
D gene: TRBD1
V gene: TRBV27
J gene: TRBJ2-1
CDR3 DNA: TGTGCCAGCAGTTTAGCACAGGGGCCCTACAATGAGCAGTTCTTC
CDR3 protein: CASSLAQGPYNEQFF

clone size: .
D gene: .
V gene: TRBV4-1
J gene: TRBJ2-5
CDR3 DNA: TGCGCCAGCAGCCAGCCGATACGGGGTCGCCAAGAGACCCAGTACTTC
CDR3 protein: CASSQPIRGRQETQYF

clone size: .
D gene: .
V gene: TRBV6-1
J gene: TRBJ1-2
CDR3 DNA: TGTGCCAGCAGCACAACAGGGATAAGTGGCTACACCTTC
CDR3 protein: CASSTTGISGYTF

clone size: .
D gene: .
V gene: TRBV7-8
J gene: TRBJ2-5
CDR3 DNA: TGTGCCAGCAGCTACCGGGAACCACAAGAGACCCAGTACTTC
CDR3 protein: CASSYREPQETQYF

clone size: .
D gene: .
V gene: TRBV19
J gene: TRBJ1-6
CDR3 DNA: TGTGCCAGTAGTTGGGCAGGGCAAGGGTCACCCCTCCACTTT
CDR3 protein: CASSWAGQGSPLHF

clone size: .
D gene: TRBD1
V gene: TRBV28
J gene: TRBJ1-4
CDR3 DNA: TGTGCCAGCAGTTTCTACAGGGGAACAACTAATGAAAAACTGTTTTTT
CDR3 protein: CASSFYRGTTNEKLFF

clone size: .
D gene: .
V gene: TRBV28
J gene: TRBJ2-5
CDR3 DNA: TGTGCCAGCAGTTTATGGGCGGGCCAAGAGACCCAGTACTTC
CDR3 protein: CASSLWAGQETQYF

clone size: .
D gene: TRBD1
V gene: TRBV6-5
J gene: TRBJ2-1
CDR3 DNA: TGTGCCAGCAGTTATTCCGGGACAGGGTCCTACAATGAGCAGTTCTTC
CDR3 protein: CASSYSGTGSYNEQFF

clone size: once
D gene: TRBD1
V gene: TRBV6-6
J gene: TRBJ2-2
CDR3 DNA: TGTGCCAGCAGTTATCGTACAGGGGGCGGGGGGGAGCTGTTTTTT
CDR3 protein: CASSYRTGGGGELFF

clone size: .
D gene: .
V gene: TRBV10-2
J gene: TRBJ2-5
CDR3 DNA: TGCGCCAGCAGTGAGCCCCGAAGGGAGAGGAAAGAGACCCAGTACTTC
CDR3 protein: CASSEPRRERKETQYF

clone size: .
D gene: TRBD1
V gene: TRBV5-1
J gene: TRBJ1-5
CDR3 DNA: TGCGCCAGCAGGAGGGACAGCACTCAGCCCCAGCATTTT
CDR3 protein: CASRRDSTQPQHF

clone size: .
D gene: .
V gene: TRBV2
J gene: TRBJ2-2
CDR3 DNA: TGTGCCAGCCAGTGCACCGGGGAGCTGTTTTTT
CDR3 protein: CASQCTGELFF

clone size: .
D gene: .
V gene: TRBV7-2
J gene: TRBJ1-3
CDR3 DNA: TGTGCCAGCAGCCATATTGAGGAGGCTGGAAACACCATATATTTT
CDR3 protein: CASSHIEEAGNTIYF

clone size: .
D gene: .
V gene: TRBV5-4
J gene: TRBJ1-6
CDR3 DNA: TGTGCCAGCAGCTTGGCGGGTGGGAGGGCCGGCTCCTATAATTCACCCCTCCACTTT
CDR3 protein: CASSLAGGRAGSYNSPLHF

clone size: few
D gene: .
V gene: TRBV6-4
J gene: TRBJ2-1
CDR3 DNA: TGTGCCAGCAGTGACCGGGACTACAATGAGCAGTTCTTC
CDR3 protein: CASSDRDYNEQFF

clone size: .
D gene: .
V gene: TRBV5-1
J gene: TRBJ2-1
CDR3 DNA: TGCGCCAGCAGCTTTACAGAAGACAATGAGCAGTTCTTC
CDR3 protein: CASSFTEDNEQFF

clone size: .
D gene: .
V gene: TRBV7-6
J gene: TRBJ1-4
CDR3 DNA: TGTGCCAGCAGTACAGTTGCAACTAATGAAAAACTGTTTTTT
CDR3 protein: CASSTVATNEKLFF

clone size: .
D gene: .
V gene: TRBV5-6
J gene: TRBJ2-5
CDR3 DNA: TGTGCCAGCAGCGGCGAAGAGAGGCAAGAGACCCAGTACTTC
CDR3 protein: CASSGEERQETQYF

clone size: .
D gene: TRBD1
V gene: TRBV5-1
J gene: TRBJ2-6
CDR3 DNA: TGCGCCAGCAGGCCGTCCCGGACAGGCTCTGGGGCCAACGTCCTGACTTTC
CDR3 protein: CASRPSRTGSGANVLTF

clone size: .
D gene: .
V gene: TRBV5-1
J gene: TRBJ1-2
CDR3 DNA: TGCGCCAGCAGCTTGGACGGCGGTTCTTCGGGAGGCTACACCTTC
CDR3 protein: CASSLDGGSSGGYTF

clone size: .
D gene: .
V gene: TRBV7-9
J gene: TRBJ1-4
CDR3 DNA: TGTGCCAGCACCTTTACTGTTGAAAAACTGTTTTTT
CDR3 protein: CASTFTVEKLFF

clone size: .
D gene: .
V gene: TRBV5-6
J gene: TRBJ2-3
CDR3 DNA: TGTGCCAGCAGCTTGGCCGAACGGGGGAGCACAGATACGCAGTATTTT
CDR3 protein: CASSLAERGSTDTQYF